In its sample, the clone carrying this T cell receptor beta chain was seen many times. The data stem from a study of early T cells in non-severe SARS-CoV-2 infection. There are 16 residues in the CDR3. J was trimmed by 1 base and V by 0 bases; bases with no gene match: 4. The germline V gene encodes CDR1 DFQATT and CDR2 SNEGSKA (reference sequence). MiXCR was run by TCRdb on the 5' RACE reads, yielding one entry per CDR3 protein. The repertoire has about 100,000 distinct CDR3 sequences, roughly 13% of them found once; the top ten carry approximately 2.4%. Material for sequencing was whole blood. The sequence derives from an adult who was a healthcare worker with PCR-confirmed SARS-CoV-2 infection or an uninfected control (not recorded which). The rearrangement links TRBV20-1 to TRBJ2-1; the match to TRBD1 covers 9 bases. As DNA, the CDR3 is TGCAGTGCTAGAGATTACGGACAGGGGTCCTACAATGAGCAGTTCTTC. It specifies CSARDYGQGSYNEQFF.